The TCR beta chain described here comes from a study of T cells in Graves' hyperthyroidism and ophthalmopathy. There were TCR beta CDR3 regions amplified from RNA transcripts. The HTBI primer set served for first-round RT-PCR of the TCR CDR3. TCRdb reanalysed the multiplex PCR reads using MiXCR and keeps one entry per CDR3 protein. The sample carries 500,000 to 650,000 distinct CDR3 sequences, just under 20% recorded once. The sample holds a few counts of this clonotype. The sequenced sample consisted of blood. This sequence originates from a man aged 35 to 55 with Graves' ophthalmopathy.

This chain's CDR3 is CASSLLPSADTQYF. CDR3 sequence (DNA): TGTGCCAGCAGCCTCCTACCAAGCGCAGATACGCAGTATTTT. The chain carries TRBV9 and TRBJ2-3, with D unresolved. V dropped 4 bases and J dropped 4 bases, with 13 bases sitting between them. The germline gives CDR1 SGDLS, CDR2 YYNGEE. The CDR3 has 14 residues.